Following are 32 T cell receptor beta chains from one sample sequenced in a study of identical twins. TCRdb itself ran the 5' RACE reads through MiXCR, one entry per CDR3 protein. The table includes nearly 900,000 distinct CDR3 sequences, approximately 13% detected once. These data are also associated with another study on yellow fever vaccine responses in identical twins.

Sequenced: PBMCs. The receptors derive from a young woman in good health.

This clonotype was counted a few times. This chain connects TRBV4-1 to TRBJ2-3, with 8 nucleotides matching TRBD2. Trimming cost V 6 bases and J 8 bases; bases outside gene matches: 7. The V gene's germline CDR1 is MGHRA and CDR2 YSYEKL. The CDR3 length is 13 residues. The CDR3 loop is CASSPDGRGTQYF. The CDR3 bases are TGCGCCAGCAGTCCAGACGGGAGGGGTACGCAGTATTTT.

V is TRBV6-9 and J is TRBJ2-5; 7 bases are a match to TRBD2. From germline, CDR1 is MNHGY and CDR2 SVAAGI. This CDR3 comprises 15 residues. The ends lost 5 bases at V and 4 bases at J; junction bases unmatched: 10. CDR3 amino acids: CASSPLSGTTETQYF. As DNA, the CDR3 is TGTGCCAGCAGTCCCCTATCCGGGACTACAGAGACCCAGTACTTC.

Comments on this clonotype: One end of the junction fails to match germline, which may point to a read error. The chain links TRBV20-1 to TRBJ2-5, with TRBD1 as a possible D gene (5 bases). The CDR3 is 18 residues long. Germline-derived CDR1 and CDR2 are DFQATT and SNEGSKA (reference sequence). CDR3: CSARDDTEQARGREPQYF. As DNA, the CDR3 is TGCAGTGCTAGAGATGATACAGAACAGGCCCGAGGAAGAGAGCCCCAGTACTTC.

The J gene is TRBJ2-7, the V gene TRBV7-8; 8 bases agree with TRBD2. Germline-derived CDR1 and CDR2 are SGHVS and FQNEAQ. J gave up 2 bases and V 1 base, and 7 bases lay outside the gene matches. The length of the CDR3 is 16 residues. The CDR3 nucleotides read TGTGCCAGCAGCTTAGTAGCCGTCGGGGGGGCCTACGAGCAGTACTTC. Translation: CASSLVAVGGAYEQYF.

In this sample, this clonotype turned up many times. V gene TRBV27 combines with J gene TRBJ2-1; TRBD2 might be the D (5 bases). The CDR3 sequence is 13 residues long. The V gene lost 6 bases and the J gene lost 8 bases, with 14 bases spanning the gap. Looked up from germline, CDR1 is MNHEY and CDR2 is SMNVEV (reference sequence). The CDR3 coding sequence is TGTGCCAGCAGGGGTTCGGGATGGGATGAGCAGTTCTTC. It translates to CASRGSGWDEQFF.

This clonotype was found a few times. The chain carries TRBV13 and TRBJ1-6; D is ambiguous. Germline V gene lookup returns CDR1 PRHDT and CDR2 FYEKMQ (reference sequence). The CDR3 is 12 amino acids. Trimming pared 8 bases from V and 13 bases from J, leaving 15 bases between. The CDR3 region is CASAFGVGPLHF. The CDR3 coding sequence is TGTGCCAGCGCCTTCGGGGTTGGGCCCCTCCACTTT.

In this sample, this clonotype turned up a few times. J is TRBJ2-3 and V is TRBV7-2; 7 bases align to TRBD2. V lost 2 bases, J lost 2 bases, and 4 bases stayed unmatched. Germline CDR1 SGHTA, CDR2 FQGNSA. This CDR3 spans 15 amino acids. CDR3 sequence (DNA): TGTGCCAGCAGCTTAAGGGACTATAACACAGATACGCAGTATTTT. Its protein is CASSLRDYNTDTQYF.

The chain combines TRBV7-7 with TRBJ2-2; D is unresolved. The CDR3 extends over 13 amino acids. CDR1 is SSHAT and CDR2 is FNYEAQ in the germline V gene (reference sequence). Trimming pared 6 bases from V and 4 bases from J, leaving 9 bases between. CDR3 amino acids: CASSKSGTGELFF. CDR3 nucleotide sequence: TGTGCCAGCAGTAAAAGTGGCACCGGGGAGCTGTTTTTT.

The chain couples TRBV29-1 to TRBJ2-2; D remains unclear. Looked up from germline, CDR1 is SQVTM and CDR2 is ANQGSEA. This CDR3 spans 13 amino acids. V was clipped by 2 bases and J by 3 bases, with 7 bases between them. This CDR3 is CSVERPDTGELFF. Here the CDR3 DNA reads TGCAGCGTTGAACGTCCAGACACCGGGGAGCTGTTTTTT.

The CDR3 loop is CASGDRGRKTQYF. CDR3 coding DNA: TGTGCCAGCGGGGACAGGGGGAGAAAGACCCAGTACTTC. The V and J genes are TRBV2 and TRBJ2-5; 11 bases are shared with TRBD1. The CDR3 extends over 13 amino acids. V shed 8 bases and J 6 bases; nucleotides not matched to a gene: 5. Germline V lookup: CDR1 SNHLY, CDR2 FYNNEI.

The chain is built from TRBV20-1 and TRBJ2-5; the match to TRBD2 covers 8 bases. Germline CDR1 reads DFQATT; CDR2 reads SNEGSKA (reference sequence). The length of the CDR3 is 14 residues. The ends lost 6 bases at V and 4 bases at J; junction bases unmatched: 10. CDR3 sequence (DNA): TGCAGTGCCTCGGGTCGGGGGGGCGCAGAGACCCAGTACTTC. Residues: CSASGRGGAETQYF.

This clonotype occurred a few times. The rearrangement links TRBV5-1 to TRBJ2-2; 12 nucleotides agree with TRBD2. The V gene end was trimmed by 4 bases and the J gene end by 7 bases; junction bases not matched to a gene: 5. CDR1 and CDR2 from the germline V gene are SGHRS and YFSETQ. The length of the CDR3 is 15 residues. The CDR3 is CASSPSGGALGELFF. The CDR3 nucleotides are TGCGCCAGCAGCCCTAGCGGGGGGGCTCTCGGGGAGCTGTTTTTT.

For the CDR3, the DNA is TGTGCCAGCAGCCGGGGCGAAAAAGGGGGTGAAAAACTGTTTTTT. Translated: CASSRGEKGGEKLFF. The rearrangement links TRBV7-9 to TRBJ1-4, with D possibly TRBD1 on 6 matching bases. Germline V CDR1 and CDR2: SEHNR, FQNEAQ (reference sequence). The V end was cut by 5 bases, the J end by 7 bases, with 17 bases between. The CDR3 extends over 15 amino acids. Looking up the rest from reference TRBV7-9 and TRBJ1-4 gives the full variable domain: DTGVSQNPRHKITKRGQNVTFRCDPISEHNRLYWYRQTLGQGPEFLTYFQNEAQLEKSRLLSDRFSAERPKGSFSTLEIQRTEQGDSAMYLCASSRGEKGGEKLFFGSGTQLSVL.

The CDR3 DNA reads as TGCAGTGCTCGCATGCGGGGTGCCGGGGAGCTGTTTTTT. It specifies CSARMRGAGELFF. The chain employs TRBV20-1 and TRBJ2-2, with D possibly matching TRBD2 (6 bases). This CDR3 region has 13 residues. Germline values: CDR1 DFQATT, CDR2 SNEGSKA (reference sequence). V gave up 5 bases and J gave up 6 bases, with 13 bases separating them.

The J gene is TRBJ2-7, the V gene TRBV5-6; perhaps TRBD1 as D (6 bases). This CDR3 comprises 14 residues. Per the germline V gene, CDR1 is SGHDT and CDR2 is YYEEEE. Trimming stripped 4 bases from V and 3 bases from J, with 14 bases between. This CDR3 is CASSTQGQIYEQYF. CDR3 DNA: TGTGCCAGCAGCACTCAAGGACAGATCTACGAGCAGTACTTC.

This clonotype showed up just a few times. The CDR3 here is CASSLEGQGTEAFF. In DNA, the CDR3 is TGTGCCAGCAGCTTAGAGGGACAGGGCACTGAAGCTTTCTTT. J is TRBJ1-1 and V is TRBV7-9, with TRBD1 identical over 9 bases. The V and J ends lost 1 base and 4 bases, in that order; junction bases with no gene match: 1. Germline V CDR1 and CDR2: SEHNR, FQNEAQ (reference sequence). The CDR3 has 14 residues.

CDR3 sequence reads: CASSDSTYEQYV. CDR3 coding DNA: TGCGCCAGCAGCGATTCGACCTACGAGCAGTACGTC. The genes are TRBV10-2 and TRBJ2-7; D remains unclear. V was clipped by 6 bases and J by 2 bases, with 8 bases between them. CDR1 is WSHSY, CDR2 SAAADI, per germline. There are 12 residues in the CDR3.

There are many counts of this clonotype. The chain links TRBV20-1 to TRBJ2-3; 9 positions match TRBD2. CDR1 DFQATT and CDR2 SNEGSKA come from the germline V gene (reference sequence). The CDR3 is made up of 15 amino acids. V was pared by 6 bases and J by 3 bases, with 10 bases of the junction left unmatched. CDR3 region: CSAGPGGGVTDTQYF. In DNA form, the CDR3 reads TGCAGTGCAGGCCCTGGCGGGGGGGTGACAGATACGCAGTATTTT.

The chain has TRBV20-1 and TRBJ2-3; D possibly uses TRBD1 or TRBD2 (5 bases each). The germline gives CDR1 DFQATT, CDR2 SNEGSKA (reference sequence). The CDR3 consists of 13 residues. V was shortened by 3 bases and J by 6 bases, with 13 bases between the two germline ends. CDR3 region: CSASRDPRDTQYF. CDR3 nucleotide sequence: TGCAGTGCTAGCCGGGACCCGAGGGATACGCAGTATTTT.

The rearrangement links TRBV6-1 to TRBJ1-2, with a possible D match to TRBD1 (6 bases). The CDR3 is 15 residues long. Germline CDR1 reads MNHNS; CDR2 reads SASEGT. Between the trimmed V and J ends, which lost 2 bases and 5 bases, there was a span of 15 bases. The chain's CDR3 is CASSEYGGEKYGYTF. As DNA, the CDR3 is TGTGCCAGCAGTGAATATGGGGGCGAAAAGTATGGCTACACCTTC.

The chain combines TRBV5-1 with TRBJ2-7; no firm D call. This CDR3 region has 13 residues. V dropped 4 bases and J dropped 3 bases, with 11 bases sitting between them. Looked up from germline, CDR1 is SGHRS and CDR2 is YFSETQ. The CDR3 sequence: CASSEELLYEQYF. The CDR3 DNA is TGCGCCAGCAGCGAGGAACTCCTCTACGAGCAGTACTTC.

J is TRBJ2-6 and V is TRBV5-1; D uncertain. CDR1 and CDR2 from the germline V gene are SGHRS and YFSETQ. V was shortened by 3 bases and J by 0 bases, with 7 bases between the two germline ends. This CDR3 spans 15 amino acids. In nucleotides, the CDR3 is TGCGCCAGCAGCTCCAAAGTCTCTGGGGCCAACGTCCTGACTTTC. Its translation: CASSSKVSGANVLTF.

The table lists this clonotype with a few counts. The chain uses TRBV18 and TRBJ1-1; D is unclear. The CDR3 has 18 residues. Germline-derived CDR1 and CDR2 are KGHSH and LQKENI. Trimming removed 1 base at V and 3 bases at J, with 21 bases between. DNA for the CDR3: TGTGCCAGCTCACCACTTAGTCCCTTCGGGGTAATCGACACTGAAGCTTTCTTT. Its translation is CASSPLSPFGVIDTEAFF.

This clonotype was detected a few times. The V and J genes are TRBV7-2 and TRBJ2-4, with TRBD2 as a possible D gene (6 bases). There are 16 residues in the CDR3. Deletions cut 2 bases from V and 0 bases from J, with 11 bases between. The germline V gene encodes CDR1 SGHTA and CDR2 FQGNSA. This CDR3 is CASSLPRELAKNIQYF. CDR3 nucleotides: TGTGCCAGCAGCTTACCACGGGAGTTAGCCAAAAACATTCAGTACTTC.

This clonotype has a handful of counts. V and J are TRBV27 and TRBJ2-2, with D unresolved. With 6 bases removed from V and 2 bases from J, the gap between germline ends came to 10 bases. The CDR3 totals 14 residues. The germline gives CDR1 MNHEY, CDR2 SMNVEV (reference sequence). CDR3 bases: TGTGCCAGCAGAGATATCGTTAACACCGGGGAGCTGTTTTTT. This encodes CASRDIVNTGELFF.

This sequence joins TRBV27 and TRBJ2-2, with D hard to call. Germline V gene sequence: CDR1 MNHEY, CDR2 SMNVEV (reference sequence). V lost 7 bases to trimming and J lost 0 bases, with 12 bases between them. The CDR3 totals 15 residues. The CDR3 region has the DNA TGTGCCAGCACCTCGTGGCCTGCGAACACCGGGGAGCTGTTTTTT. Its translation is CASTSWPANTGELFF.

The chain recombines TRBV13 with TRBJ2-1; 10 bases match TRBD2. Germline V gene data show CDR1 as PRHDT and CDR2 as FYEKMQ (reference sequence). Trimming cost V 7 bases and J 10 bases; bases outside gene matches: 13. The CDR3 contains 15 residues. DNA of the CDR3: TGTGCCAGCACGCCCCCGGCTAGCGGGGGAAGCGAGCAGTTCTTC. It translates to CASTPPASGGSEQFF.

This clonotype was recorded a few times. The chain links TRBV24-1 to TRBJ2-2; D gene uncertain. Deletions cut 2 bases from V and 1 base from J, with 7 bases between. CDR1 is KGHDR and CDR2 is SFDVKD in the germline V gene. The CDR3 spans 15 residues. The CDR3 nucleotides read TGTGCCACCAGTGATTATATGGGGAACACCGGGGAGCTGTTTTTT. It codes for CATSDYMGNTGELFF.

Written as DNA, the CDR3 is TGTGCCAGCAGCGCAGGACTAGGGGCCTACGAGCAGTACTTC. Its translation: CASSAGLGAYEQYF. The gene calls are TRBV7-9 and TRBJ2-7; 7 bases map to TRBD2. V dropped 5 bases and J dropped 2; count of bases not matched to a gene: 6. CDR1 SEHNR and CDR2 FQNEAQ come from the germline V gene (reference sequence). The CDR3 is made up of 14 amino acids.

This clonotype has a handful of counts. The chain carries TRBV7-9 and TRBJ2-3; D is uncertain. CDR3 length: 16 amino acids. Looked up from germline, CDR1 is SEHNR and CDR2 is FQNEAQ (reference sequence). V was cut by 1 base and J by 3 bases, with 14 bases left in between. The CDR3 DNA sequence: TGTGCCAGCAGCTTAGAGAATAGGCTGCGAACAGATACGCAGTATTTT. Translation gives CASSLENRLRTDTQYF.

This sequence joins TRBV19 and TRBJ2-1; D gene uncertain. The V end lost 1 base, the J end lost 8 bases, and 12 bases lay between the germline ends. CDR3 length: 14 amino acids. Germline CDR1 is LNHDA and CDR2 is SQIVND (reference sequence). DNA for the CDR3: TGTGCCAGTAGTATAGGGAGTATGTCTGATGAGCAGTTCTTC. The encoded protein is CASSIGSMSDEQFF. The entire variable domain, with the rest obtained from reference TRBV19 and TRBJ2-1, is as follows: DGGITQSPKYLFRKEGQNVTLSCEQNLNHDAMYWYRQDPGQGLRLIYYSQIVNDFQKGDIAEGYSVSREKKESFPLTVTSAQKNPTAFYLCASSIGSMSDEQFFGPGTRLTVL.

The gene calls are TRBV10-3 and TRBJ2-1; D tentatively fits TRBD1 or TRBD2 (5 bases each). Trimming left V 6 bases short and J 6 bases short, with 18 bases between. The V gene's germline CDR1 is ENHRY and CDR2 SYGVKD. This CDR3 is 15 amino acids long. This CDR3 reads CAIRLGTGTSNEQFF. The CDR3, as DNA: TGTGCCATCAGGCTGGGGACGGGTACTAGCAATGAGCAGTTCTTC.